The 15 T cell receptor beta chains listed next were all sequenced from one sample in a study of glioma-infiltrating T cells after dendritic cell vaccination. Using immunoSEQ multiplex PCR, the repertoire was profiled, and TCRdb retains in-frame clones only, with some absent. The sample has about 92,000 clones, under 90% seen once; the top ten hold less than 20%. Material: blood, obtained before dendritic cell vaccination. These receptors were collected from a human donor with glioblastoma.

The gene calls are TRBV7-9 and TRBJ2-6; D perhaps matches TRBD1 (5 bases). The CDR3 extends over 17 amino acids. Germline loops: CDR1 SEHNR, CDR2 FQNEAQ (reference sequence). V shed 5 bases and J shed 1 base, with 15 bases lying between them. The CDR3 coding sequence is TGTGCCAGCAGCCACCTCCTCAGGGTTTCTGGGGCCAACGTCCTGACTTTC. Protein: CASSHLLRVSGANVLTF.

The chain has TRBV25-1 and TRBJ2-5, with D perhaps TRBD2 (6 bases). The germline V gene has CDR1 MGHDK and CDR2 SYGVNS. The length of the CDR3 is 14 residues. Trimming left V 7 bases short and J 4 bases short, with 16 bases between. The CDR3: CASIEGGSGETQYF. The CDR3 coding sequence is TGTGCCAGCATCGAAGGAGGGTCCGGAGAGACCCAGTACTTC. Variable domain in full (rest from reference TRBV25-1 and TRBJ2-5): EADIYQTPRYLVIGTGKKITLECSQTMGHDKMYWYQQDPGMELHLIHYSYGVNSTEKGDLSSESTVSRIRTEHFPLTLESARPSHTSQYLCASIEGGSGETQYFGPGTRLLVL.

This clone was seen more than once but under ten times. The chain employs TRBV5-4 and TRBJ2-2; 11 bases align to TRBD2. Germline lookup yields CDR1 SGHNT and CDR2 YYREEE (reference sequence). There are 18 residues in the CDR3. J was trimmed by 5 bases and V by 4 bases; bases with no gene match: 13. CDR3 residues: CASSPMGTSGRRTGELFF. CDR3 DNA sequence: TGTGCCAGCAGCCCCATGGGAACTAGCGGGAGACGGACCGGGGAGCTGTTTTTT.

The V call is TRBV6-1, the J call TRBJ1-2, with D tentatively TRBD1 (6 bases). The length of the CDR3 is 14 residues. The ends were cut back, 10 bases at V and 3 bases at J, with 18 bases in the middle. Germline values: CDR1 MNHNS, CDR2 SASEGT. The chain's CDR3 is CATTLEDSYYGYTF. DNA for the CDR3: TGTGCCACCACGCTTGAGGACAGTTACTATGGCTACACCTTC.

The genes are TRBV7-8 and TRBJ2-1; TRBD1 matches at 10 bases. The V segment lost 6 bases and the J segment 4 bases; nucleotides outside the gene matches: 6. This CDR3 spans 15 amino acids. Germline-derived CDR1 and CDR2 are SGHVS and FQNEAQ. The CDR3 DNA reads TGTGCCAGCAGTTCCGGGACAGGGGTGTACAATGAGCAGTTCTTC. This encodes CASSSGTGVYNEQFF.

The chain links TRBV5-4 to TRBJ2-7; possibly TRBD1 for D (5 bases). Per the germline V gene, CDR1 is SGHNT and CDR2 is YYREEE (reference sequence). This CDR3 has 16 residues. The ends were cut back, 1 base at V and 5 bases at J, with 19 bases in the middle. CDR3 protein: CASSLPSSQGRNEQYF. The CDR3 nucleotides are TGTGCCAGCAGCTTGCCCTCCTCCCAGGGTAGGAACGAGCAGTACTTC. The whole variable domain, filled in from reference TRBV5-4 and TRBJ2-7, reads ETGVTQSPTHLIKTRGQQVTLRCSSQSGHNTVSWYQQALGQGPQFIFQYYREEENGRGNFPPRFSGLQFPNYSSELNVNALELDDSALYLCASSLPSSQGRNEQYFGPGTRLTVT.

DNA of the CDR3: TGTGCCTGGAGTGCCCTCGGGAGTCCAGGCTCCTACAATGAGCAGTTCTTC. As protein: CAWSALGSPGSYNEQFF. This rearrangement joins TRBV30 to TRBJ2-1, with a tentative D call TRBD2 (6 bases). The CDR3 loop spans 17 amino acids. In germline, CDR1 is GTSNPN, CDR2 SVGIG (reference sequence). The V gene lost 1 base and the J gene lost 0 bases, with 16 bases spanning the gap.

The V and J genes are TRBV6-1 and TRBJ1-5; D uncertain. The CDR3 runs to 15 residues. Trimming cost V 6 bases and J 3 bases, with 15 bases left between them. CDR1 and CDR2 (germline): MNHNS, SASEGT. The CDR3 region has the DNA TGTGCCAGCAGAGAGATTTTGGTTTTCAATCAGCCCCAGCATTTT. Translating gives CASREILVFNQPQHF.

The rearrangement joins TRBV19 to TRBJ2-1; TRBD1 agrees at 9 bases. CDR1 is LNHDA, CDR2 SQIVND, per germline (reference sequence). The CDR3 contains 17 residues. J lost 4 bases, V lost 5 bases, and 12 bases had no gene match. The CDR3 spells CASSARPTGGRYNEQFF. DNA for the CDR3: TGTGCCAGTAGTGCCCGACCAACAGGGGGCAGGTACAATGAGCAGTTCTTC.

This chain links TRBV7-9 with TRBJ1-1; D is possibly TRBD1 (6 bases). Germline V CDR1 and CDR2: SEHNR, FQNEAQ (reference sequence). This CDR3 is 15 amino acids long. V shed 4 bases and J shed 3 bases, with 15 bases lying between them. The CDR3 nucleotides read TGTGCCAGCAGCTCTACAGGGTCGTGGGACACTGAAGCTTTCTTT. It translates to CASSSTGSWDTEAFF.

The chain has TRBV11-2 and TRBJ2-1; D unclear. The V and J ends lost 0 bases and 9 bases respectively, with 9 bases between them. The CDR3 totals 13 residues. Germline loops: CDR1 SGHAT, CDR2 FQNNGV. This chain's CDR3 is CASSLDQAGEQFF. The CDR3 region has the DNA TGTGCCAGCAGCTTAGATCAAGCCGGTGAGCAGTTCTTC.

The chain carries TRBV5-4 and TRBJ2-6; 9 bases line up with TRBD1. Germline CDR1 SGHNT, CDR2 YYREEE (reference sequence). This CDR3 contains 17 residues. V shed 7 bases and J 0 bases; nucleotides not matched to a gene: 8. In DNA, the CDR3 is TGTGCCAGCGATCGGGACAGGGCGAACTCTGGGGCCAACGTCCTGACTTTC. It specifies CASDRDRANSGANVLTF.

The chain recombines TRBV30 with TRBJ1-1; a weak D match, TRBD1 (6 bases). Germline assignment: CDR1 GTSNPN and CDR2 SVGIG (reference sequence). This CDR3 is 13 amino acids long. V gave up 4 bases and J gave up 0 bases, with 9 bases separating them. The chain's CDR3 is CAWIGQLNTEAFF. The CDR3 coding sequence is TGTGCCTGGATCGGACAGCTGAACACTGAAGCTTTCTTT.

The V and J genes are TRBV18 and TRBJ2-7; no clear D. Germline assignment: CDR1 KGHSH and CDR2 LQKENI. V was pared by 0 bases and J by 7 bases, with 10 bases between. The CDR3 has 13 residues. The CDR3 is CASSPPFFGEQYF. CDR3 DNA: TGTGCCAGCTCACCACCGTTTTTCGGTGAGCAGTACTTC.

The V call is TRBV5-1, the J call TRBJ2-3; no reliable D call. The germline V gene encodes CDR1 SGHRS and CDR2 YFSETQ. CDR3 size: 13 residues. The V gene lost 0 bases and the J gene lost 6 bases, with 8 bases spanning the gap. In nucleotides, the CDR3 is TGCGCCAGCAGCTTGGCACTATCGGATACGCAGTATTTT. This codes for CASSLALSDTQYF.